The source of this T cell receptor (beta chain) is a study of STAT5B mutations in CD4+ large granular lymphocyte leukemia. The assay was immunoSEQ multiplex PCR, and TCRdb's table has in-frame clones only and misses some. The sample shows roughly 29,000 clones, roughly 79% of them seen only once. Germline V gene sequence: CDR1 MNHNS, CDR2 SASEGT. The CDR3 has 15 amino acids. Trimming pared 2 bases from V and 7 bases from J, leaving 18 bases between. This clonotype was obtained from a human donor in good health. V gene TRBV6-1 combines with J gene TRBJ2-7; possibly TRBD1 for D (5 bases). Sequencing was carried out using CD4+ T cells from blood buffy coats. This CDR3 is CASSEFRANTGEQYF. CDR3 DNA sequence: TGTGCCAGCAGTGAATTCAGGGCCAACACTGGAGAGCAGTACTTC.